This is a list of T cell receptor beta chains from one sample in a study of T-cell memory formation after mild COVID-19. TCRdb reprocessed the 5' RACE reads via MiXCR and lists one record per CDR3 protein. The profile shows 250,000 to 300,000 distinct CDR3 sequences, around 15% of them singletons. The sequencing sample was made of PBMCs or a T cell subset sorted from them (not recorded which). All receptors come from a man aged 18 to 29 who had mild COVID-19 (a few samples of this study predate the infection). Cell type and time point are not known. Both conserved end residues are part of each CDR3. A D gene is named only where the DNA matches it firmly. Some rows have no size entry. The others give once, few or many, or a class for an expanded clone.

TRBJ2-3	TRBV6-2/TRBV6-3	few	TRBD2	CASTLRRTSVPDTQYF	TGTGCCAGCACCCTACGGCGGACTAGCGTTCCAGATACGCAGTATTTT
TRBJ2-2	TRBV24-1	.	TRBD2	CATSDNSGGAAGELFF	TGTGCCACCAGTGACAATAGCGGGGGGGCAGCCGGGGAGCTGTTTTTT
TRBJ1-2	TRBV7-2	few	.	CASSFSMRDYGYTF	TGTGCCAGCAGCTTCTCGATGCGGGACTATGGCTACACCTTC
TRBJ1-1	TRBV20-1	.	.	CSPMGGRAEAFF	TGCAGCCCCATGGGGGGAAGGGCTGAAGCTTTCTTT
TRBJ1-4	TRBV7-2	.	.	CASSLGQTLGSEKLFF	TGTGCCAGCAGCTTAGGACAGACCCTTGGGAGTGAAAAACTGTTTTTT
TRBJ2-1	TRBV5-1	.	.	CASSLEPLPHEQFF	TGCGCCAGCAGCTTGGAGCCCCTACCCCATGAGCAGTTCTTC
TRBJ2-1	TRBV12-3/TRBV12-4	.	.	CASSLGGRTWGHNEQFF	TGTGCCAGCAGTTTAGGGGGCAGGACTTGGGGGCACAATGAGCAGTTCTTC
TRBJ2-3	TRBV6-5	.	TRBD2	CASSRTSGDTDTQYF	TGTGCCAGCAGTCGGACTAGCGGGGACACAGATACGCAGTATTTT
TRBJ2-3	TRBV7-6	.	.	CASSLRTGAVTDTQYF	TGTGCCAGCAGCTTACGGACGGGAGCGGTAACAGATACGCAGTATTTT
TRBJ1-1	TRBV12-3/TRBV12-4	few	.	CASSLRWDTEAFF	TGTGCCAGCAGTTTAAGGTGGGACACTGAAGCTTTCTTT
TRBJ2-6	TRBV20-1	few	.	CSARDLVVAGANVLTF	TGCAGTGCTAGAGATCTGGTAGTTGCCGGGGCCAACGTCCTGACTTTC
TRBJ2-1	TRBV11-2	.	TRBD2	CASSLAAQRGSSYNEQFF	TGTGCCAGCAGCTTAGCGGCTCAGCGGGGGAGCTCCTACAATGAGCAGTTCTTC
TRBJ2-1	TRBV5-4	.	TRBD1	CASSGIGQGHNEQFF	TGTGCCAGCAGCGGAATCGGACAGGGCCACAATGAGCAGTTCTTC
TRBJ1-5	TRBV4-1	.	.	CASSQVGGINQPQHF	TGCGCCAGCAGCCAAGTGGGGGGTATCAATCAGCCCCAGCATTTT
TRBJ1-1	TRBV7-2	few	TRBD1	CASSFAGTGATEAFF	TGTGCCAGCAGCTTCGCCGGGACAGGGGCCACTGAAGCTTTCTTT
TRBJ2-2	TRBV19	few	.	CASSRGIGLVRTGELFF	TGTGCCAGTAGTCGAGGGATAGGTCTAGTTAGAACCGGGGAGCTGTTTTTT
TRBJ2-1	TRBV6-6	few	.	CASSYRQGRGNEQFF	TGTGCCAGCAGTTACCGTCAGGGCCGGGGCAATGAGCAGTTCTTC
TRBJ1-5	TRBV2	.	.	CASSSGYRTVNQPQHF	TGTGCCAGCAGTTCTGGATATCGGACAGTAAATCAGCCCCAGCATTTT
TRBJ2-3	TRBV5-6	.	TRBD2	CASRIAGGSTDTQYF	TGTGCCAGCAGAATAGCGGGGGGCAGCACAGATACGCAGTATTTT
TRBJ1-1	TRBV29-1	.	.	CSVSRTLNTEAFF	TGCAGCGTGTCCCGGACGTTGAACACTGAAGCTTTCTTT
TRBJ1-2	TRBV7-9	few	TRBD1	CASSTGTGGVIGYGYTF	TGTGCCAGTAGTACCGGGACAGGTGGCGTGATCGGCTATGGCTACACCTTC
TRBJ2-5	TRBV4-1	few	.	CASSQGGGHSETQYF	TGCGCCAGCAGCCAAGGGGGGGGACACTCGGAGACCCAGTACTTC
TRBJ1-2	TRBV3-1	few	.	CASSPMTVINYGYTF	TGTGCCAGCAGCCCTATGACAGTCATTAACTATGGCTACACCTTC
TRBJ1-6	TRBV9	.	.	CASSVGSSSYNSPLHF	TGTGCCAGCAGCGTAGGGAGTAGCTCCTATAATTCACCCCTCCACTTT
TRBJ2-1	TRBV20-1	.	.	CSAQRASSSTYNEQFF	TGCAGTGCTCAGAGAGCGTCTAGCAGCACCTACAATGAGCAGTTCTTC
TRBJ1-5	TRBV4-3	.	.	CASSQDAGTSNQPQHF	TGCGCCAGCAGCCAAGATGCCGGGACAAGTAATCAGCCCCAGCATTTT
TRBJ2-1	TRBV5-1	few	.	CASSLVGAEGTEQFF	TGCGCCAGCAGCTTGGTCGGGGCGGAGGGAACTGAGCAGTTCTTC
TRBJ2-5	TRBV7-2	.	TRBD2	CASTGGAETQYF	TGTGCCAGCACGGGGGGGGCGGAGACCCAGTACTTC
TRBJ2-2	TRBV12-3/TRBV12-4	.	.	CASSFEGIAGELFF	TGTGCCAGCAGTTTTGAGGGGATCGCCGGGGAGCTGTTTTTT
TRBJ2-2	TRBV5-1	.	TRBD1	CASSFGDRDTGELFF	TGCGCCAGCAGCTTCGGAGACAGGGACACCGGGGAGCTGTTTTTT
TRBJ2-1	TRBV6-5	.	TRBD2	CASSSGLARSSYNEQFF	TGTGCCAGCAGTTCGGGACTAGCGCGTAGCTCCTACAATGAGCAGTTCTTC
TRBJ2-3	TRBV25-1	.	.	CASTPSTDTQYF	TGTGCCAGCACCCCTAGCACAGATACGCAGTATTTT
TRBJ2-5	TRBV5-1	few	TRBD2	CASSSHGGALETQYF	TGCGCCAGCAGCTCGCACGGGGGGGCCTTGGAGACCCAGTACTTC
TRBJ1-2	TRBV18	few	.	CASSPPGSDGYTF	TGTGCCAGCTCACCTCCAGGATCGGATGGCTACACCTTC
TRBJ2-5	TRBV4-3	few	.	CASSQEKGYQETQYF	TGCGCCAGCAGCCAAGAGAAAGGGTACCAAGAGACCCAGTACTTC
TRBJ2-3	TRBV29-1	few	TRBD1	CSVGRGRPDTQYF	TGCAGCGTTGGCAGGGGGCGCCCAGATACGCAGTATTTT
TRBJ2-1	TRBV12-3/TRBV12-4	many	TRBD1	CASKRTGFYNEQFF	TGTGCCAGCAAGCGGACAGGTTTTTACAATGAGCAGTTCTTC
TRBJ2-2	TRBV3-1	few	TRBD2	CASKDGRRGDTGELFF	TGTGCCAGCAAGGATGGAAGGCGGGGGGACACCGGGGAGCTGTTTTTT
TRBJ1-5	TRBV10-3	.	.	CAISVEEGFQPQHF	TGTGCCATCAGCGTTGAGGAGGGGTTTCAGCCCCAGCATTTT
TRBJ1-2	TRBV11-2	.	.	CASSWGGRAPSGYTF	TGTGCCAGCAGCTGGGGGGGCAGGGCGCCCTCAGGCTACACCTTC
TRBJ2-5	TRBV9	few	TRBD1	CASSQGAGTQYF	TGTGCCAGCAGCCAGGGGGCCGGGACCCAGTACTTC
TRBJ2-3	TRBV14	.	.	CASSQVGSYTQYF	TGTGCCAGCAGCCAAGTCGGGTCGTATACGCAGTATTTT
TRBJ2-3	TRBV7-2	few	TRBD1	CASSSPDRASTDTQYF	TGTGCCAGCAGTTCTCCGGACAGGGCTAGCACAGATACGCAGTATTTT
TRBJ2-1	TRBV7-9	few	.	CASSPRAWKGVNEQFF	TGTGCCAGCAGCCCTAGGGCATGGAAAGGGGTCAATGAGCAGTTCTTC
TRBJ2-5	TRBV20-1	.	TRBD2	CSARASGGAGAETQYF	TGCAGTGCCAGGGCCAGCGGGGGGGCCGGGGCAGAGACCCAGTACTTC
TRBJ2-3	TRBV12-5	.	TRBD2	CASGSGLAGGNTDTQYF	TGTGCTAGTGGGTCCGGACTAGCGGGGGGGAACACAGATACGCAGTATTTT
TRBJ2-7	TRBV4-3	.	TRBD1	CASSQGDRTSYEQYF	TGCGCCAGCAGCCAAGGGGACAGGACCTCCTACGAGCAGTACTTC
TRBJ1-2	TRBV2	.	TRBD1	CASKLGQAYGYTF	TGTGCCAGCAAGTTAGGACAGGCCTATGGCTACACCTTC
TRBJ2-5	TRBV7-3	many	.	CASSLSPQETQYF	TGTGCCAGCAGCTTGTCGCCGCAAGAGACCCAGTACTTC
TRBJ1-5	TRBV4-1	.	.	CASSQQGRNQPQHF	TGCGCCAGCAGCCAACAAGGGAGGAATCAGCCCCAGCATTTT
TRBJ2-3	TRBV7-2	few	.	CASSLAGATDTQYF	TGTGCCAGCAGCTTAGCGGGGGCAACAGATACGCAGTATTTT
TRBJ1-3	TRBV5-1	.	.	CASSFWGLSGNTIYF	TGCGCCAGCAGCTTCTGGGGCCTCTCTGGAAACACCATATATTTT
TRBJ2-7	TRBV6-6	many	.	CASSPSDYEQYF	TGTGCCAGCAGCCCCTCCGACTACGAGCAGTACTTC
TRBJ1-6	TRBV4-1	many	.	CASSQDRGAHNSPLHF	TGCGCCAGCAGCCAAGATCGGGGGGCTCATAATTCACCCCTCCACTTT
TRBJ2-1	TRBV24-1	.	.	CATGISGREQFF	TGTGCCACCGGTATATCGGGCAGGGAGCAGTTCTTC
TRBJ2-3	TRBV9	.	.	CASSREPDTQYF	TGTGCCAGCAGCCGCGAGCCAGATACGCAGTATTTT
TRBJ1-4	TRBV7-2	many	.	CASSFSFEQAREKLFF	TGTGCCAGCAGCTTCTCTTTCGAACAGGCGCGTGAAAAACTGTTTTTT
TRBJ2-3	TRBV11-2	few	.	CASSLAHSPDTQYF	TGTGCCAGCAGCTTGGCGCATAGCCCAGATACGCAGTATTTT